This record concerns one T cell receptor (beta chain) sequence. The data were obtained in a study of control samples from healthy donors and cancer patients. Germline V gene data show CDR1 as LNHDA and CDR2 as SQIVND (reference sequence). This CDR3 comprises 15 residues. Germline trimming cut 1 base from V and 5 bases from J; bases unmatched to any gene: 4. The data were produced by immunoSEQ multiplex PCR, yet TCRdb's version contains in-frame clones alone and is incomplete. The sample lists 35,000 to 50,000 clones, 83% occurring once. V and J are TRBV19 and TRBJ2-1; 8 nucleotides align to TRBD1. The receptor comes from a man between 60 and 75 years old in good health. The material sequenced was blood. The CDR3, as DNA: TGTGCCAGTAGTATAGGGACAGGGAGGAACAATGAGCAGTTCTTC. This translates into CASSIGTGRNNEQFF.